A selection of T cell receptor beta chains follows, all from one sample in a study of T cells in Graves' hyperthyroidism and ophthalmopathy. TCRdb re-called the multiplex PCR reads through MiXCR, storing one row per CDR3 protein. The data contain 550,000 to 800,000 distinct CDR3 sequences, about 18% of them singletons. Sequenced: blood. The receptors come from a man aged 45-60 years with Graves' hyperthyroidism. Both conserved end residues are part of each CDR3. The D gene is left open where the match is weak. Not every row has a clone size; where given, it reads once, few, many or a size class.

length: 14; size: NA; D: TRBD1; J: TRBJ1-5; V: TRBV6-1; DNA: TGTGCCAGCAGGCTGGACAGGGTGGCTCAGCCCCAGCATTTT; CDR3: CASRLDRVAQPQHF
length: 16; size: few; D: NA; J: TRBJ1-2; V: TRBV10-3; DNA: TGTGCCATCAGTGAGTCTTGGGACTTAGCTAACTATGGCTACACCTTC; CDR3: CAISESWDLANYGYTF
length: 15; size: NA; D: TRBD2; J: TRBJ2-1; V: TRBV30; DNA: TGTGCCTGGAGTACCCTAGCGGGAACCTACAATGAGCAGTTCTTC; CDR3: CAWSTLAGTYNEQFF
length: 11; size: NA; D: NA; J: TRBJ2-7; V: TRBV29-1; DNA: TGCAGCGTTGTAACTTCCTACGAGCAGTACTTC; CDR3: CSVVTSYEQYF
length: 14; size: NA; D: NA; J: TRBJ2-3; V: TRBV12-5; DNA: TGTGCTAGTAATGACTACTTAAGCACAGATACGCAGTATTTT; CDR3: CASNDYLSTDTQYF
length: 16; size: many; D: TRBD1; J: TRBJ1-5; V: TRBV6-2/TRBV6-3; DNA: TGTGCCAGCAGTTACCCGCGACAGGGGGCAAATCAGCCCCAGCATTTT; CDR3: CASSYPRQGANQPQHF
length: 16; size: NA; D: TRBD2; J: TRBJ2-1; V: TRBV11-2; DNA: TGTGCCAGCAGCTTCCTATCTGGTAGCGGGAGACCTGAGCAGTTCTTC; CDR3: CASSFLSGSGRPEQFF
length: 15; size: NA; D: NA; J: TRBJ2-1; V: TRBV4-1; DNA: TGCGCCAGCAGCCCTATAGCTACCTCCTACAATGAGCAGTTCTTC; CDR3: CASSPIATSYNEQFF
length: 16; size: few; D: TRBD2; J: TRBJ2-3; V: TRBV10-2; DNA: TGCGCCAGCGACGGAGGTAGCGGGGCCTACACAGATACGCAGTATTTT; CDR3: CASDGGSGAYTDTQYF
length: 16; size: many; D: TRBD2; J: TRBJ2-3; V: TRBV11-2; DNA: TGTGCCAGCAGCTTAAACGGTGCGGGAGCCCCAGATACGCAGTATTTT; CDR3: CASSLNGAGAPDTQYF
length: 15; size: few; D: NA; J: TRBJ1-1; V: TRBV4-2; DNA: TGTGCCAGCAGCCAATTAAAGGGGCTAGGAACTGAAGCTTTCTTT; CDR3: CASSQLKGLGTEAFF
length: 17; size: many; D: TRBD1; J: TRBJ2-1; V: TRBV11-2; DNA: TGTGCCAGCAGCTTAGATCAGGGGACAGGAACATACAATGAGCAGTTCTTC; CDR3: CASSLDQGTGTYNEQFF
length: 15; size: few; D: NA; J: TRBJ1-5; V: TRBV19; DNA: TGTGCCAGTAGTATTCTGCAGGGGCCTGATCAGCCCCAGCATTTT; CDR3: CASSILQGPDQPQHF
length: 15; size: many; D: NA; J: TRBJ1-2; V: TRBV9; DNA: TGTGCCAGCAGCCAATCCGGGACACCTACCAGGGGCTACACCTTC; CDR3: CASSQSGTPTRGYTF
length: 18; size: few; D: TRBD2; J: TRBJ2-1; V: TRBV7-3; DNA: TGTGCCAGCAGCTTAAGAGCGAGGGGGGGACTAGCGAGTAATGAGCAGTTCTTC; CDR3: CASSLRARGGLASNEQFF
length: 14; size: many; D: NA; J: TRBJ2-5; V: TRBV5-8; DNA: TGTGCCAGCAGCTTCCGACCGACACAAGAGACCCAGTACTTC; CDR3: CASSFRPTQETQYF
length: 16; size: many; D: TRBD2; J: TRBJ2-1; V: TRBV25-1; DNA: TGTGCCAGCAGTGAATATAGGTCTAGCGGGCGCGATGAGCAGTTCTTC; CDR3: CASSEYRSSGRDEQFF
length: 14; size: many; D: TRBD2; J: TRBJ2-1; V: TRBV18; DNA: TGTGCCAGCTCACCCGGGACTAGCGGGACGGGGGAGTTCTTC; CDR3: CASSPGTSGTGEFF
length: 15; size: few; D: NA; J: TRBJ1-4; V: TRBV4-3; DNA: TGCGCCAGCAGCCAAGACGTGGGGGGGAGTGAAAAACTGTTTTTT; CDR3: CASSQDVGGSEKLFF
length: 17; size: many; D: TRBD2; J: TRBJ2-5; V: TRBV5-5; DNA: TGTGCCAGCACCCCGATCATGACTAGCGGGAGTGCAGAGACCCAGTACTTC; CDR3: CASTPIMTSGSAETQYF
length: 13; size: many; D: NA; J: TRBJ2-7; V: TRBV13; DNA: TGTGCCAGCAGCTCCGGGAACTCCTACGAGCAGTACTTC; CDR3: CASSSGNSYEQYF
length: 15; size: NA; D: NA; J: TRBJ2-5; V: TRBV28; DNA: TGTGCCAGCAGCATACTAACAAGACAAGAAGAGACCCAGTACTTC; CDR3: CASSILTRQEETQYF
length: 12; size: many; D: TRBD2; J: TRBJ2-1; V: TRBV30; DNA: TGTGCCGGGACTAGCGGGCGTAATGAGCAGTTCTTC; CDR3: CAGTSGRNEQFF
length: 15; size: many; D: TRBD1; J: TRBJ2-1; V: TRBV12-3/TRBV12-4; DNA: TGTGCCAGCAGTCACGGGACAGGGGCGTACAATGAGCAGTTCTTC; CDR3: CASSHGTGAYNEQFF
length: 11; size: once; D: NA; J: TRBJ2-1; V: TRBV10-3; DNA: TGTGCCATCACCTTCAACAATGAGCGGTTCTTC; CDR3: CAITFNNERFF
length: 16; size: many; D: TRBD2; J: TRBJ2-1; V: TRBV7-6; DNA: TGTGCCAGCAGCCCGCCGGGACTAGCGGGAGCCAATGAGCAGTTCTTC; CDR3: CASSPPGLAGANEQFF
length: 15; size: many; D: NA; J: TRBJ1-1; V: TRBV10-3; DNA: TGTGCCATCAGTGAGTCGATGGGGAACTTGGCTGAAGCTTTCTTT; CDR3: CAISESMGNLAEAFF
length: 12; size: many; D: NA; J: TRBJ2-1; V: TRBV2; DNA: TGTGCCACCGGATATCCGGTCGATGAGCAGTTCTTC; CDR3: CATGYPVDEQFF
length: 14; size: few; D: TRBD2; J: TRBJ2-3; V: TRBV18; DNA: TGTGCCAGCTCAACCGGACTAGCGGCAGATACGCAGTATTTT; CDR3: CASSTGLAADTQYF
length: 15; size: few; D: NA; J: TRBJ1-4; V: TRBV3-1; DNA: TGTGCCAGCAGCCAACCGACAGGAACTAATGAAAAACTGTTTTTT; CDR3: CASSQPTGTNEKLFF
length: 18; size: few; D: NA; J: TRBJ2-7; V: TRBV3-1; DNA: TGTGCCAGCAGCCAAGTTCCCCGAACTAGTTCAGTCCGGCACGAGCAGTACTTC; CDR3: CASSQVPRTSSVRHEQYF
length: 15; size: NA; D: NA; J: TRBJ1-5; V: TRBV3-1; DNA: TGTGCCAGCAGCCGTCTGGGGCAGGTATTGCAGCCCCAGCATTTT; CDR3: CASSRLGQVLQPQHF
length: 16; size: NA; D: NA; J: TRBJ2-2; V: TRBV5-6; DNA: TGTGCCAGCAGCTTAAACTCGAACGCGAACACCGGGGAGCTGTTTTTT; CDR3: CASSLNSNANTGELFF
length: 18; size: many; D: TRBD2; J: TRBJ2-2; V: TRBV2; DNA: TGTGCCAGCAGTGCGAGACTAGCGGGAGTAAAGGGTACCGGGGAGCTGTTTTTT; CDR3: CASSARLAGVKGTGELFF
length: 14; size: few; D: NA; J: TRBJ1-1; V: TRBV19; DNA: TGTGCCAGTATAGGCCCCAGGGGAGGAGGTGAAGCTTTCTTT; CDR3: CASIGPRGGGEAFF
length: 14; size: many; D: NA; J: TRBJ1-5; V: TRBV2; DNA: TGTGCCAGCAGTATGAGCCGGGTCAATCAGCCCCAGCATTTT; CDR3: CASSMSRVNQPQHF
length: 16; size: many; D: TRBD1; J: TRBJ1-5; V: TRBV12-3/TRBV12-4; DNA: TGTGCCAGCAGCGAACTAGGACAGGGAAGCAATCAGCCCCAGCATTTT; CDR3: CASSELGQGSNQPQHF
length: 15; size: many; D: TRBD2; J: TRBJ2-7; V: TRBV12-3/TRBV12-4; DNA: TGTGCCAGCAGTTTAGTACCTAGCGGGGCCTACGAGCAGTACTTC; CDR3: CASSLVPSGAYEQYF
length: 15; size: few; D: NA; J: TRBJ2-1; V: TRBV6-2/TRBV6-3; DNA: TGTGCCAGCAGTTTTCCCGGGAACCAGCTGGATGAGCAGTTCTTC; CDR3: CASSFPGNQLDEQFF
length: 13; size: NA; D: TRBD1; J: TRBJ1-1; V: TRBV19; DNA: TGTGCCAGTAACGACAGGGGGCGAGCTGAAGCTTTCTTT; CDR3: CASNDRGRAEAFF
length: 13; size: many; D: NA; J: TRBJ2-3; V: TRBV24-1; DNA: TGTGCCACCAGTGACCCCAACACAGATACGCAGTATTTT; CDR3: CATSDPNTDTQYF
length: 18; size: few; D: TRBD1; J: TRBJ2-2; V: TRBV5-1; DNA: TGCGCCAGCAGCTTGACCCCTTTAGGACAGGGAAACACCGGGGAGCTGTTTTTT; CDR3: CASSLTPLGQGNTGELFF
length: 17; size: NA; D: NA; J: TRBJ2-3; V: TRBV15; DNA: TGTGCCACCAGCAGAGGCCCACCAGTGGGCAGCACAGATACGCAGTATTTT; CDR3: CATSRGPPVGSTDTQYF
length: 15; size: few; D: TRBD1; J: TRBJ2-7; V: TRBV7-9; DNA: TGTGCCAGCAGCTTGGGACAGCTTCTCGGGTACGAGCAGTACTTC; CDR3: CASSLGQLLGYEQYF
length: 15; size: many; D: NA; J: TRBJ2-3; V: TRBV27; DNA: TGTGCCAGCAGTTTATCCCCCGTCAGCACAGATACGCAGTATTTT; CDR3: CASSLSPVSTDTQYF